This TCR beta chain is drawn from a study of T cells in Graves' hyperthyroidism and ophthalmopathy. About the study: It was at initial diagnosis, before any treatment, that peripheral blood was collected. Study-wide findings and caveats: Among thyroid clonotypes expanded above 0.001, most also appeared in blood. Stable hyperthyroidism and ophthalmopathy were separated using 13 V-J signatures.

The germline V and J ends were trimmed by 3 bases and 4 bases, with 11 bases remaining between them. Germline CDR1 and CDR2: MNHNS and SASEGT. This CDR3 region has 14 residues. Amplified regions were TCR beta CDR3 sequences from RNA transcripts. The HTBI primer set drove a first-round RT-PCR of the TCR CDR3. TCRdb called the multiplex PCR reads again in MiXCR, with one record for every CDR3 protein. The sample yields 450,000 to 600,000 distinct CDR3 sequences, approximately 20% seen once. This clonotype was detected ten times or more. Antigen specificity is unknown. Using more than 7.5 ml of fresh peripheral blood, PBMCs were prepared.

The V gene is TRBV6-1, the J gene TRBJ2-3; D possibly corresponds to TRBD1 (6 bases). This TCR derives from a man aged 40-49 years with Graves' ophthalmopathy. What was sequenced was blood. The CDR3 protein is CASSESGTSDTQYF. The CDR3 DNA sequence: TGTGCCAGCAGTGAGTCTGGGACATCAGATACGCAGTATTTT.